This T cell receptor (beta chain) derives from a study of identical twins. Study-level findings and limits: Where out-of-frame alpha sequences were twin-shared, they showed excess low generation probability.

In germline, CDR1 is SGHRS, CDR2 YFSETQ. The CDR3 runs to 15 residues. Trimming cost V 4 bases and J 5 bases; bases outside gene matches: 6. One entry per CDR3 protein results from TCRdb running MiXCR on the 5' RACE reads. The sample carries about 300,000 distinct CDR3 sequences, 9% to 15% recorded once. In this sample, this clonotype turned up a few times. Its matching antigen is unknown. These data are also associated with another study on yellow fever vaccine responses in identical twins.

The specimen sequenced was CD8+ T cells sorted from blood. The chain combines TRBV5-1 with TRBJ2-3, with 11 bases fitting TRBD1. This TCR was sampled from a woman between 18 and 30 years old in good health. DNA for the CDR3: TGCGCCAGCAGCCCCGGGACAGGGGGATTAGATACGCAGTATTTT. This codes for CASSPGTGGLDTQYF.